A single sample gave rise to the 4 T cell receptor beta chains below, sequenced in a study of shared clonotypes between healthy human individuals. Using immunoSEQ multiplex PCR, the repertoire was profiled, and TCRdb retains in-frame clones only, with some absent. The sample lists roughly 500,000 clones; approximately 78% were seen once. The sample was PBMCs. The receptors shown here come from a woman aged 40 to 55 in good health. Some clones in this sample may be carry-over from other donors' samples.

The chain joins TRBV30 to TRBJ2-7, with D perhaps being TRBD1 or TRBD2 (6 bases each). This CDR3 spans 12 amino acids. The germline V gene encodes CDR1 GTSNPN and CDR2 SVGIG (reference sequence). The V end was cut by 5 bases, the J end by 4 bases, with 12 bases between. This chain's CDR3 is CAWGGQVYEQYF. For the CDR3, the DNA is TGTGCCTGGGGGGGGCAGGTTTACGAGCAGTACTTC.

This chain's CDR3 is CASSQDAGERAGELFF. The CDR3 DNA reads TGCGCCAGCAGCCAAGACGCGGGGGAGCGCGCCGGGGAGCTGTTTTTT. The chain recombines TRBV4-3 with TRBJ2-2; 7 bases map to TRBD2. Germline loops: CDR1 LGHNA, CDR2 YSLEER. The CDR3 runs to 16 residues. V was pared by 0 bases and J by 6 bases, with 7 bases of the junction left unmatched.

This chain joins TRBV4-3 and TRBJ2-7; tentative D call: TRBD2 (6 bases). Between the trimmed V and J ends, which lost 2 bases and 3 bases, there was a span of 8 bases. Germline CDR1 is LGHNA and CDR2 is YSLEER. The CDR3 has 13 residues. In DNA form, the CDR3 reads TGCGCCAGCAGCCAACAGGGAGGCTACGAGCAGTACTTC. This gives the protein CASSQQGGYEQYF.

This clone was observed many times. At the DNA level, this CDR3 is encoded by other sequences in the same sample as well. This chain links TRBV6-1 with TRBJ2-3; TRBD1 is a possible D gene (5 bases). The CDR3 consists of 15 residues. V was shortened by 1 base and J by 2 bases, with 10 bases between the two germline ends. Germline V gene data show CDR1 as MNHNS and CDR2 as SASEGT. The CDR3 sequence is CASSEGGRDTDTQYF. The CDR3 DNA follows: TGTGCCAGCAGTGAAGGGGGCAGGGACACAGATACGCAGTATTTT.